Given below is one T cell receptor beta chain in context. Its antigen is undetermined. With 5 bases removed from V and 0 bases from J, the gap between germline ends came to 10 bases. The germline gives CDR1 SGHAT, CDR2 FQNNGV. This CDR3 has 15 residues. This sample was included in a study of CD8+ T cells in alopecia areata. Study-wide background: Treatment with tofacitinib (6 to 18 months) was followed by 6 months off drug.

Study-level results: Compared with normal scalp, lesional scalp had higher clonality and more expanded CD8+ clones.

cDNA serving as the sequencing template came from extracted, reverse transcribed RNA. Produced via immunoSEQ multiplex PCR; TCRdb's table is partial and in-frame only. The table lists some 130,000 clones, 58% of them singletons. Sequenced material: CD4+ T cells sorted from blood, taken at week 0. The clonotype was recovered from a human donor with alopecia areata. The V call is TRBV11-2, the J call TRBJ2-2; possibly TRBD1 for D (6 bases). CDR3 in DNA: TGTGCCAGCAGCGCCACAGGGCCGAACACCGGGGAGCTGTTTTTT. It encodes CASSATGPNTGELFF.